The 8 T cell receptor beta chains given below trace back to one sample, sequenced in a study of T cell responses to AZD1222 COVID-19 vaccine. Profiling relied on immunoSEQ multiplex PCR, and the TCRdb table lists in-frame clones only, not all of them. Of about 86,000 clones listed, more than 70% are singletons. The material sequenced was peripheral blood, taken on day 0 of AZD1222 vaccination. The receptors were gathered from an adult in good health.

The chain couples TRBV12-5 to TRBJ2-7; tentative D call: TRBD2 (6 bases). With 5 bases removed from V and 3 bases from J, the gap between germline ends came to 14 bases. CDR1 is LGHNT, CDR2 FRNRAP, per germline. This CDR3 spans 14 amino acids. The CDR3 protein is CASGNLGLYYEQYF. CDR3 nucleotide sequence: TGTGCTAGTGGTAACCTGGGACTGTACTACGAGCAGTACTTC.

The gene calls are TRBV18 and TRBJ2-2; 8 bases fit TRBD2. The CDR3 is 17 amino acids. Germline V gene sequence: CDR1 KGHSH, CDR2 LQKENI. V trimming: 0 bases; J trimming: 6 bases; junction bases outside the gene matches: 9. The CDR3 spells CASSPPGLAGVSGELFF. CDR3 coding DNA: TGTGCCAGCTCACCACCGGGGCTAGCGGGTGTTTCCGGGGAGCTGTTTTTT. Together with reference TRBV18 and TRBJ2-2, the CDR3 gives the full variable domain: NAGVMQNPRHLVRRRGQEARLRCSPMKGHSHVYWYRQLPEEGLKFMVYLQKENIIDESGMPKERFSAEFPKEGPSILRIQQVVRGDSAAYFCASSPPGLAGVSGELFFGEGSRLTVL.

The genes are TRBV7-8 and TRBJ2-7, with D unresolved. V lost 1 base, J lost 2 bases, and 6 bases lay in between. This CDR3 region has 13 residues. The germline CDR1 and CDR2 sequences are SGHVS and FQNEAQ. In DNA, the CDR3 is TGTGCCAGCAGCTTAGTATCCGCCTACGAGCAGTACTTC. The encoded protein is CASSLVSAYEQYF.

This rearrangement joins TRBV5-1 to TRBJ2-5; 8 bases line up with TRBD1. Unmatched junction bases numbered 3, after V lost 4 bases and J lost 1 base. Germline loops: CDR1 SGHRS, CDR2 YFSETQ. The CDR3 extends over 14 amino acids. The CDR3 sequence: CASSQGTGQETQYF. CDR3 sequence (DNA): TGCGCCAGCAGCCAGGGGACAGGCCAAGAGACCCAGTACTTC.

The chain has TRBV11-3 and TRBJ2-1; 9 bases map to TRBD2. The ends lost 2 bases at V and 3 bases at J; junction bases unmatched: 2. Germline CDR1 SGHNT, CDR2 YENEEA. The CDR3 is 15 amino acids. The CDR3 region has the DNA TGTGCCAGCAGCTTAAGACTAGCGGACTACAATGAGCAGTTCTTC. Its protein product is CASSLRLADYNEQFF.

A single count supports this clone. The chain uses TRBV29-1 and TRBJ2-2, with D possibly TRBD2 on 6 matching bases. The CDR3 covers 15 residues. Per germline, CDR1 SQVTM and CDR2 ANQGSEA. Trimming pared 1 base from V and 7 bases from J, leaving 16 bases between. The CDR3 sequence is CSVEVSRDFHGELFF. The DNA of the CDR3 is TGCAGCGTTGAAGTTTCGCGGGACTTTCACGGGGAGCTGTTTTTT.

The gene calls are TRBV5-1 and TRBJ1-5; D is unresolved. The CDR3 has 14 residues. CDR1 SGHRS and CDR2 YFSETQ come from the germline V gene. Trimming cost V 2 bases and J 5 bases, with 11 bases left between them. CDR3 nucleotides: TGCGCCAGCAGCTTAGTGGCGGGAGATCAGCCCCAGCATTTT. Translating it yields CASSLVAGDQPQHF.

The DNA of the CDR3 is TGTGCCAGCAGCCACCTAGACACTGAAGCTTTCTTT. This translates into CASSHLDTEAFF. V and J are TRBV3-1 (or the pseudogene TRBV3-2) and TRBJ1-1; D gene uncertain. This CDR3 spans 12 amino acids. Germline CDR1 and CDR2: LGHDT and YNNKEL (reference sequence). V dropped 3 bases and J dropped 3 bases, with 5 bases sitting between them.